This T cell receptor beta chain was sequenced during a study of tumor and adjacent non-tumor tissue in lung cancer. Study at large: Each sample yielded 4 million to 4.5 million productive TCRbeta reads on average.

A modified ARM-PCR protocol with three rounds of nested PCR amplified TCRbeta. TCRdb used MiXCR to reprocess the multiplex PCR reads, holding one entry per CDR3 protein. The sample carries more than 95,000 distinct CDR3 sequences, roughly 67% recorded once. The template was RNA from unsorted bulk tissue. Newly diagnosed lung cancer patients had thoracic surgery in China, August–late 2014, without prior chemotherapy. Germline CDR1 is SQVTM and CDR2 is ANQGSEA. The germline V and J ends were trimmed by 0 bases and 7 bases, with 15 bases remaining between them. This CDR3 region has 14 residues. Study-level findings and limits: Normal lung showed higher cumulative top 100 clone frequency than tumor. Tumor TCR diversity, when higher, was linked to shorter survival.

Points on this clonotype: Its target is not known.

The chain has TRBV29-1 and TRBJ1-2, with D possibly TRBD1 on 5 matching bases. Material for sequencing was lung tumor tissue. The sequence came from a young man with non-small cell lung cancer. The CDR3 DNA reads TGCAGCGTTGAAGATCAGTACGGACAAGGTGGCTACACCTTC. Translating gives CSVEDQYGQGGYTF.